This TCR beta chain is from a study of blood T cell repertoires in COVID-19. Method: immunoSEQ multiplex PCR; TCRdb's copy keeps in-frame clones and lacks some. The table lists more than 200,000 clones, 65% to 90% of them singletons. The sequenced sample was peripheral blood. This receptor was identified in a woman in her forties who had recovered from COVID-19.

The CDR3 bases are TGTGCCAGCGGGACAGGGCGTCCAGATACGCAGTATTTT. Encoded protein: CASGTGRPDTQYF. The chain links TRBV19 to TRBJ2-3; 9 bases agree with TRBD1. Germline-derived CDR1 and CDR2 are LNHDA and SQIVND (reference sequence). The CDR3 totals 13 residues. Losses at the gene ends were 9 bases for V and 4 bases for J; bases not matched to a gene: 5.